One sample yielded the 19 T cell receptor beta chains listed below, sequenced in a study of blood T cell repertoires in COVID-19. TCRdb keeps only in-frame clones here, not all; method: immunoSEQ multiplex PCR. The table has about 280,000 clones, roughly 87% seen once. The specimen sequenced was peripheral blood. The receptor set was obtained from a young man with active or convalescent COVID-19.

DNA of the CDR3: TGTGCCAGCAGCCAAGTGTGGCAGGGGGGCTACAATGAGCAGTTCTTC. Translated: CASSQVWQGGYNEQFF. V is TRBV14 and J is TRBJ2-1, with D possibly being TRBD1 (7 bases). Trimming removed 1 base at V and 3 bases at J, with 13 bases between. The germline V gene has CDR1 SGHDN and CDR2 FVKESK. This CDR3 region has 16 residues.

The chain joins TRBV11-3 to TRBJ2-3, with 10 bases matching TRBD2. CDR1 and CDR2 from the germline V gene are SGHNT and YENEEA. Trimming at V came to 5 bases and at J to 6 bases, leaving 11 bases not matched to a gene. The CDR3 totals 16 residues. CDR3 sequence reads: CASSLTYSGGPDTQYF. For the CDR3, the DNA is TGTGCCAGCAGCCTCACATATAGCGGGGGGCCCGATACGCAGTATTTT.

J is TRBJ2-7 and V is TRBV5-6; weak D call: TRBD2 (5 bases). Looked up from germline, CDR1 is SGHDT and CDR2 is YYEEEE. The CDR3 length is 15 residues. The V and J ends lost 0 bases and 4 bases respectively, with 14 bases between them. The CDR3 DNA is TGTGCCAGCAGCTTGGGATTTGGCTGGAGGTACGAGCAGTACTTC. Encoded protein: CASSLGFGWRYEQYF.

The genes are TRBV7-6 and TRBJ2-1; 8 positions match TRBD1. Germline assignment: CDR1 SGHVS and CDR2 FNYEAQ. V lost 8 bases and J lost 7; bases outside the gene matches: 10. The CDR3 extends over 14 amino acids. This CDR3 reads CASGSGQGKNEQFF. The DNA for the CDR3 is TGTGCCAGCGGATCCGGACAGGGTAAGAATGAGCAGTTCTTC.

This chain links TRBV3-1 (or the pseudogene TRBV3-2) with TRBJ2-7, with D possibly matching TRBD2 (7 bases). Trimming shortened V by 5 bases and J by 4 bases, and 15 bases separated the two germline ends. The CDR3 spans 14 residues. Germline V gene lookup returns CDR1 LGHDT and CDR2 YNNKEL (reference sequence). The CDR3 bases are TGTGCCAGCAGCAAAGGGGGGGGACCTTACGAGCAGTACTTC. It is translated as CASSKGGGPYEQYF.

The CDR3 region has the DNA TGTGCCAGCAGCGTAGCGGGGTCCTCGGAGACCCAGTACTTC. It translates to CASSVAGSSETQYF. The rearrangement links TRBV9 to TRBJ2-5; TRBD2 is a possible D gene (5 bases). The ends were cut back, 0 bases at V and 5 bases at J, with 11 bases in the middle. Per the germline V gene, CDR1 is SGDLS and CDR2 is YYNGEE. The CDR3 spans 14 residues.

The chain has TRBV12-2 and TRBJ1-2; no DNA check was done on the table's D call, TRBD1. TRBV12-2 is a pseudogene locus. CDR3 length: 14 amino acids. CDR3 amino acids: CASRPGQEMSGYTF. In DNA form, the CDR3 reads TGTGCAAGTCGCCCGGGACAGGAGATGAGCGGCTACACCTTC.

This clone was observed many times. The CDR3 is CASSELPGNLYSNQPQHF. The CDR3 nucleotides are TGTGCCAGCAGTGAACTCCCGGGGAACCTATATAGCAATCAGCCCCAGCATTTT. This chain connects TRBV6-1 to TRBJ1-5; D remains ambiguous. This CDR3 has 18 residues. The germline V and J ends were trimmed by 2 bases and 0 bases, with 17 bases remaining between them. Germline loops: CDR1 MNHNS, CDR2 SASEGT.

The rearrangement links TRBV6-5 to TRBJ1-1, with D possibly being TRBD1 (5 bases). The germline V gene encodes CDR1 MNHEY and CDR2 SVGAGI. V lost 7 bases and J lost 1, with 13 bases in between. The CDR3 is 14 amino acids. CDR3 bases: TGTGCCAGCACTACGGGGGATAAGAACACTGAAGCTTTCTTT. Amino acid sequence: CASTTGDKNTEAFF.

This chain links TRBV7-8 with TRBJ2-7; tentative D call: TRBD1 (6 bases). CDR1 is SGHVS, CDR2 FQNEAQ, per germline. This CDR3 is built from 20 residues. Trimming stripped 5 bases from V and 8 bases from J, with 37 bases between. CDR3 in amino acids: CASSERRVTGITSSERKQYF. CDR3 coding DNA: TGTGCCAGCAGCGAAAGGCGAGTAACAGGGATTACGAGCAGTGAACGGAAGCAGTACTTC.

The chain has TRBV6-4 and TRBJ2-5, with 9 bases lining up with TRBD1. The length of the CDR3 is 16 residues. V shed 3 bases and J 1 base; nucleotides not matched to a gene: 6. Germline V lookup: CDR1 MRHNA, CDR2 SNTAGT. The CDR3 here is CASSESPGQGQETQYF. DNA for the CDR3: TGTGCCAGCAGTGAATCGCCGGGACAGGGCCAAGAGACCCAGTACTTC.

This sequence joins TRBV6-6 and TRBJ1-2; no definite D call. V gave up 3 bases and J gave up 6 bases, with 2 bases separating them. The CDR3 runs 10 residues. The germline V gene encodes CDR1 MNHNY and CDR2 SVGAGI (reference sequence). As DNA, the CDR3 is TGTGCCAGCAGTTATAATGGCTACACCTTC. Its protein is CASSYNGYTF.

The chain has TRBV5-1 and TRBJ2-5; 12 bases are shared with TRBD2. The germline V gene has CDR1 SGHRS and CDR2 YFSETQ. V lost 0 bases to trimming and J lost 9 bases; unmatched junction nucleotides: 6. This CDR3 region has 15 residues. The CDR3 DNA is TGCGCCAGCAGCTTGGGACTAGCGGGGGAGAACGCCCAGTACTTC. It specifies CASSLGLAGENAQYF. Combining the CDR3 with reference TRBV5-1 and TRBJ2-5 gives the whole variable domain KAGVTQTPRYLIKTRGQQVTLSCSPISGHRSVSWYQQTPGQGLQFLFEYFSETQRNKGNFPGRFSGRQFSNSRSEMNVSTLELGDSALYLCASSLGLAGENAQYFGPGTRLLVL.

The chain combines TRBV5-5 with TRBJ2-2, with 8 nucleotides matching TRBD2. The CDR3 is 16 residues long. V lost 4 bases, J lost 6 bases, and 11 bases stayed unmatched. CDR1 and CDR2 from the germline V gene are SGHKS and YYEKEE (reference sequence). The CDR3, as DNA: TGTGCCAGCAGCCCCGGGGGGGGAAATTGGCCCGGGGAGCTGTTTTTT. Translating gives CASSPGGGNWPGELFF.

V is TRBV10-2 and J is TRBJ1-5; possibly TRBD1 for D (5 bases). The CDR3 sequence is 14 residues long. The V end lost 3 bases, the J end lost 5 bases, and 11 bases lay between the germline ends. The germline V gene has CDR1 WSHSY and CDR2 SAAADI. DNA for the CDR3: TGCGCCAGCAGTGATCAAGGGGCCTATCAGCCCCAGCATTTT. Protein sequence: CASSDQGAYQPQHF.

Here the CDR3 reads CASSGQNNQPQHF. The DNA of the CDR3 is TGTGCCAGCAGTGGTCAGAACAATCAGCCCCAGCATTTT. The chain carries TRBV6-1 and TRBJ1-5, with unresolved D. The V and J ends lost 4 bases and 3 bases respectively, with 7 bases between them. This CDR3 is built from 13 residues. Per germline, CDR1 MNHNS and CDR2 SASEGT.

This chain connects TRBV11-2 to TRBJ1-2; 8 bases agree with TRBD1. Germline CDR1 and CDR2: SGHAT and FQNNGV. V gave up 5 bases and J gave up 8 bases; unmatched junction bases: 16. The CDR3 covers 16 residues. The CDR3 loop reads CASSPVGQDTFHGYTF. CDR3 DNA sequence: TGTGCCAGCAGCCCTGTGGGACAGGATACATTCCACGGCTACACCTTC.

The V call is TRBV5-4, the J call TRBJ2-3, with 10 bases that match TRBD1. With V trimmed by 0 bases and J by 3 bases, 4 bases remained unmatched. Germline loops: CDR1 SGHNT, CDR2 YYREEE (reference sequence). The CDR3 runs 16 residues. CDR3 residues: CASSLEGTGVTDTQYF. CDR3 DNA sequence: TGTGCCAGCAGCTTGGAGGGGACAGGGGTTACAGATACGCAGTATTTT.

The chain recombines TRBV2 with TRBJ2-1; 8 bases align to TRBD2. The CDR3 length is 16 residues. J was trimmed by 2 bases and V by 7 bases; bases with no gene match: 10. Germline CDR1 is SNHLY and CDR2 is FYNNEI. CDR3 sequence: CASIGRAAGAYNEQFF. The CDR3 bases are TGTGCCAGCATCGGCAGGGCAGCGGGGGCCTACAATGAGCAGTTCTTC.